This TCR beta chain was recorded in a study of cytomegalovirus exposure and HLA in healthy donors. 60 Vbeta and 13 Jbeta primers were used in PCR. Generated by immunoSEQ multiplex PCR, the TCRdb table keeps only in-frame clones and is missing some. The table lists 150,000 to 200,000 clones, with about 0.8% in the top ten. Per germline, CDR1 SGHRS and CDR2 YFSETQ. The CDR3 has 15 amino acids. As regards this clone: Mismatch with germline at one junction end may stem from a read error.

Sequencing was carried out using PBMCs. The chain joins TRBV5-1 to TRBJ2-2; TRBD1 matches at 7 bases. This receptor was obtained from a young woman in good health and CMV-seropositive. The DNA for the CDR3 is TGTGCCAGCAGCCCCCGGCAGGGGGTCACCGGGGAGCTGTTTTTT. Translating it yields CASSPRQGVTGELFF.